This TCR beta chain appears in the sequencing data of a study of shared clonotypes between healthy human individuals. Study overall: Per donor, CD8 memory used one plate, CD8 naive used two, CD4 memory used three and CD4 naive used three.

In the original analysis: From ImmunoSEQ came sequences covering only the junction and carrying no quality scores, so filtering differed. TCRdb's copy holds only in-frame clones and misses some; the assay was immunoSEQ multiplex PCR. V, J and clone size are taken as reported in that table, and D and trimming were inferred from the DNA itself. The sample includes about 340,000 clones, over 70% of them seen just once. V was shortened by 5 bases and J by 4 bases, with 11 bases between the two germline ends. The CDR3 covers 13 residues. Germline CDR1 is PRHDT and CDR2 is FYEKMQ (reference sequence). The rearrangement uses TRBV13 and TRBJ1-2, with D tentatively TRBD1 (5 bases). This receptor was taken from a man aged 25-45 years in good health. Material for sequencing was memory CD4+ T cells sorted from blood. Subset meaning: CD45RA-negative fraction. CDR3 bases: TGTGCCAGCAGCCCCATAAGGGGCTATGGCTACACCTTC. Translation: CASSPIRGYGYTF. Full variable domain (remainder filled in from reference TRBV13 and TRBJ1-2): AAGVIQSPRHLIKEKRETATLKCYPIPRHDTVYWYQQGPGQDPQFLISFYEKMQSDKGSIPDRFSAQQFSDYHSELNMSSLELGDSALYFCASSPIRGYGYTFGSGTRLTVV.